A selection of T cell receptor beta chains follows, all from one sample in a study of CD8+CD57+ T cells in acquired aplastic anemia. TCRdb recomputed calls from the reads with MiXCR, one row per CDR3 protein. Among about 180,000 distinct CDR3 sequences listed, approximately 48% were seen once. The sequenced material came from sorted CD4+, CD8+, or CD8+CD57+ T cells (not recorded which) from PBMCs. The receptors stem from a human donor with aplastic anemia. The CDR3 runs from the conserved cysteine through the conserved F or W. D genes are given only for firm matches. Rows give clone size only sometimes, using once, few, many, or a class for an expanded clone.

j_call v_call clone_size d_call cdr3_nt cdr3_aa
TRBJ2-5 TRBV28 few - TGTGCCAGCAGTTTAACAGGAGGAGTGCGAGAGACCCAGTACTTC CASSLTGGVRETQYF
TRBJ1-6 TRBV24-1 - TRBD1 TGTGCCACCAGATCCGGGACAGCGAATTCACCCCTCCACTTT CATRSGTANSPLHF
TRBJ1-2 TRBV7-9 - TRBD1 TGTGCCAGCAGCCATCCGGGACAGGGGAGGCATGGCTACACCTTC CASSHPGQGRHGYTF
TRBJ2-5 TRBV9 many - TGTGCCAGCAGCGTAGGTGCAGCCGGATTAACCCAGTACTTC CASSVGAAGLTQYF
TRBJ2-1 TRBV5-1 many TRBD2 TGCGCCAGCAGCTTGGAGCGGCGGGGGTACAATGAGCAGTTCTTC CASSLERRGYNEQFF
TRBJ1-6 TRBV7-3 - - TGTGCCAGCGACGGCCCCGATTCACCCCTCCACTTT CASDGPDSPLHF
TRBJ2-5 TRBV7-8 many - TGTGCCAGCAGCTTAGGGCGAAGGCAAGAGACCCAGTACTTC CASSLGRRQETQYF
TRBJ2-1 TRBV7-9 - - TGTGCCAGCAGCTTCTCAAACTACAATGAGCAGTTCTTC CASSFSNYNEQFF
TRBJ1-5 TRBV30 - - TGTGCCTGGGGTGAGCGGGCAGGGCCTCAGCCCCAGCATTTT CAWGERAGPQPQHF
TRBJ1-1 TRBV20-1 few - TGCAGTGCTAGAGTTGTGGCGTCGGACACTGAAGCTTTCTTT CSARVVASDTEAFF
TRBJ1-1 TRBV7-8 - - TGTGCCAGCAGCTTCTTCGGGGAAACTGAAGCTTTCTTT CASSFFGETEAFF
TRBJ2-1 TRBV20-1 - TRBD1 TGCAGTGCCTCGGGACAGGGGGCGGGGGGCTCGACCTACAATGAGCAGTTCTTC CSASGQGAGGSTYNEQFF
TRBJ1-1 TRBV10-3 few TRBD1 TGTGCCATCAGTGAGCGATTGGGACAGGGGATCACTGAAGCTTTCTTT CAISERLGQGITEAFF
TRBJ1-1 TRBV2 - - TGTGCCAGCAGTGAAGAGGCAGTTGAAGCTTTCTTT CASSEEAVEAFF
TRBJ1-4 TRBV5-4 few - TGTGCCAGCAGCTTGGAGGGGTGGTCAGGAAAACTGTTTTTT CASSLEGWSGKLFF
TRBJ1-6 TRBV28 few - TGTGCCAGCAGTACCAACGGATATCAGAATTCACCCCTCCACTTT CASSTNGYQNSPLHF
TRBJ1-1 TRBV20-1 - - TGCAGTGCTAGAGATGGAGGGTCCATGAACACTGAAGCTTTCTTT CSARDGGSMNTEAFF
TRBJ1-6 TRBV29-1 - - TGCAGCGTTGCTCCAGGCGCGAATTCACCCCTCCACTTT CSVAPGANSPLHF
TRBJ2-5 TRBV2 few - TGTGCCAGCAGTGATAGGTACCAAGAGACCCAGTACTTC CASSDRYQETQYF
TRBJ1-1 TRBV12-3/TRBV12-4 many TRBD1 TGTGCCAGCAGTTTTGACAGGGGGACTGAAGCTTTCTTT CASSFDRGTEAFF
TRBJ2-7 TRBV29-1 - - TGCAGCGTTGAAGTGGCAGCTTCGAGGAGAAAGTGCTTC CSVEVAASRRKCF
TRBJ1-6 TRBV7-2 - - TGTGTCAGCAGCGCGCAGGGGATGAGTAACTCACCCCTCCACTTT CVSSAQGMSNSPLHF
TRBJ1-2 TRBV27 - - TGTGCCAGCAGTTTACGGCAGGCGGATGGCTACACCTTC CASSLRQADGYTF
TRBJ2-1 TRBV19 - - TGTGCCAGTAGTATCCCCACTAGCTATGAGCAGTTCTTC CASSIPTSYEQFF
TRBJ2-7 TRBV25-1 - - TGTGCCAGCAGTGAAGCAGGGGTCCCCTACGAGCAGTACTTC CASSEAGVPYEQYF
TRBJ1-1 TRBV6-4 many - TGTGCCAGCAGGGGAACCCTAGGGACTGAAGCTTTCTTT CASRGTLGTEAFF
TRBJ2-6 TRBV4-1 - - TGCGCCAGCAGCCGCTGGGGGGGGCGGACAGTTGGGGCCAACGTCCTGACTTTC CASSRWGGRTVGANVLTF
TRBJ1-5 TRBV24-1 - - TGTGCCACCAGTGCAGGACAGAATAGCAATCAGCCCCAGCATTTT CATSAGQNSNQPQHF
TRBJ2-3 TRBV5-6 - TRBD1 TGTGCCAGCAGCAAAGAGGGGGCGAAAGATACGCAGTATTTT CASSKEGAKDTQYF
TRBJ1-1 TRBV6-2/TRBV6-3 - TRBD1 TGTGCCAGCAGAAGGACAGGTAACCCTGAAGCTTTCTTT CASRRTGNPEAFF
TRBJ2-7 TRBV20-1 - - TGCAGTGCAACCGCGGGAACGCCTCCCTACGAGCAGTACTTC CSATAGTPPYEQYF